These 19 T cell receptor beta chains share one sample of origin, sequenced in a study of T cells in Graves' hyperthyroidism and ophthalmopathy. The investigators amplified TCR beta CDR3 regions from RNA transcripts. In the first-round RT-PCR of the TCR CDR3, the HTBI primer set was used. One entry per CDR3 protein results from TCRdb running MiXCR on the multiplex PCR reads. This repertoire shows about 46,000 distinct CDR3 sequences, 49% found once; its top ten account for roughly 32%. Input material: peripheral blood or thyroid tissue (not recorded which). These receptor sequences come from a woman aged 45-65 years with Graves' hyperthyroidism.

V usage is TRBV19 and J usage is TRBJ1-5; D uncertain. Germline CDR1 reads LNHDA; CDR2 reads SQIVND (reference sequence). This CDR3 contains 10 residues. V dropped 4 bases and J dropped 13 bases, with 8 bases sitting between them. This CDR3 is CASSTLPQHF. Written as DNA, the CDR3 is TGTGCCAGTAGTACTTTACCTCAGCATTTT.

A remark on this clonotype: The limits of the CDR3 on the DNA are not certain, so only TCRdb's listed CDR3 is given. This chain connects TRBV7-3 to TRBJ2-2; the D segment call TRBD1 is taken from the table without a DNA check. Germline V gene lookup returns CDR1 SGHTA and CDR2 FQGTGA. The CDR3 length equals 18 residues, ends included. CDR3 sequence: CASSIGQAYEQYFGELFF.

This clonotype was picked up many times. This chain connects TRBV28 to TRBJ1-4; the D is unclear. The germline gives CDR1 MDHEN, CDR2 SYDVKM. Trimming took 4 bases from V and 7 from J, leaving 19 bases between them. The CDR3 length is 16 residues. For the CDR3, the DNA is TGTGCCAGCAGTTGGGCCCCGCCAGGCAGTGGTGAAAAACTGTTTTTT. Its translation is CASSWAPPGSGEKLFF.

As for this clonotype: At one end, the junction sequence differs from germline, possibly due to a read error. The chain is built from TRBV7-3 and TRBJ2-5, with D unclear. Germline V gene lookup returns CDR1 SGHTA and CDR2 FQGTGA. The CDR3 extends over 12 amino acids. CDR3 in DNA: TGTGCTAGCAGCTTCCCGGACGCGCCCCAGTACTTC. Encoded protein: CASSFPDAPQYF.

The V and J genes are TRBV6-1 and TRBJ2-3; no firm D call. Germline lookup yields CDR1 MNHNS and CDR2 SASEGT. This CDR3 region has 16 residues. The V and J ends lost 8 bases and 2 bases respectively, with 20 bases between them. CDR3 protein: CASRLGPGRTTDTQYF. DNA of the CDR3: TGTGCCAGCCGTCTTGGCCCGGGCAGGACCACAGATACGCAGTATTTT.

Here the CDR3 reads CSLGRGVNSPLHF. CDR3 in DNA: TGCAGCTTAGGAAGGGGGGTTAATTCACCCCTCCACTTT. This chain uses TRBV29-1 with TRBJ1-6, with a weak D call TRBD1 (6 bases). Germline CDR1 is SQVTM and CDR2 is ANQGSEA. V lost 8 bases, J lost 6 bases, and 14 bases lay in between. The CDR3 loop spans 13 amino acids. Variable domain in full (rest from reference TRBV29-1 and TRBJ1-6): SAVISQKPSRDICQRGTSLTIQCQVDSQVTMMFWYRQQPGQSLTLIATANQGSEATYESGFVIDKFPISRPNLTFSTLTVSNMSPEDSSIYLCSLGRGVNSPLHFGNGTRLTVT.

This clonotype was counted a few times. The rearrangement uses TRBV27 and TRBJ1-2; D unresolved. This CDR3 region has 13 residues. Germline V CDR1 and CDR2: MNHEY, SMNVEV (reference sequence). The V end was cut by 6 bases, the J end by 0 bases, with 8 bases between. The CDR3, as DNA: TGTGCCAGCAGCGCCAGCCCTAACTATGGCTACACCTTC. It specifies CASSASPNYGYTF.

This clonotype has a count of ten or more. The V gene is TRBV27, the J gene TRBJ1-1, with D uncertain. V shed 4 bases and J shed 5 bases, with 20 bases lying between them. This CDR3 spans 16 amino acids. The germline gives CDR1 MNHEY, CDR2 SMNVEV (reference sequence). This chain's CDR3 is CASSYAAGQRETEAFF. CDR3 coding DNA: TGTGCCAGCAGTTACGCGGCAGGCCAAAGAGAAACTGAAGCTTTCTTT.

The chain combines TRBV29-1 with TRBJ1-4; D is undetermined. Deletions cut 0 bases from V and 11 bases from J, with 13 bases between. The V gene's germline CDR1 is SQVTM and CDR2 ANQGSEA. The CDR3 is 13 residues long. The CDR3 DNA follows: TGCAGCGTTGAAGATCAGCCAATCGGCAAACTGTTTTTT. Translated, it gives CSVEDQPIGKLFF.

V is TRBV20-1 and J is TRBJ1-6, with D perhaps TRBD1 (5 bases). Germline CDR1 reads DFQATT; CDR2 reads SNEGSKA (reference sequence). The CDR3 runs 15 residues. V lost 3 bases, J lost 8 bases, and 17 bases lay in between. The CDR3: CSASLGGGPDSPLHF. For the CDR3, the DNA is TGCAGTGCTAGTCTCGGCGGGGGTCCAGATTCACCCCTCCACTTT.

The CDR3 is CASSVDGTASRTQYF. In nucleotides, the CDR3 is TGTGCCAGCAGCGTAGATGGCACGGCCTCGCGGACCCAGTACTTC. The chain is built from TRBV25-1 and TRBJ2-5; no firm D call. This CDR3 is built from 15 residues. Trimming shortened V by 6 bases and J by 7 bases, and 21 bases separated the two germline ends. The V gene's germline CDR1 is MGHDK and CDR2 SYGVNS.

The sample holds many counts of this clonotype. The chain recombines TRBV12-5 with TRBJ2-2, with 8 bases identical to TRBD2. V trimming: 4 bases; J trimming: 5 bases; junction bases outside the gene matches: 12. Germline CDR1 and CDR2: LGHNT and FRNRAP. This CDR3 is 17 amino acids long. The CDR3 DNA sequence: TGTGCTAGTGGTTCCCGGAGCGGGAGAAGTTGGACCGGGGAGCTGTTTTTT. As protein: CASGSRSGRSWTGELFF.

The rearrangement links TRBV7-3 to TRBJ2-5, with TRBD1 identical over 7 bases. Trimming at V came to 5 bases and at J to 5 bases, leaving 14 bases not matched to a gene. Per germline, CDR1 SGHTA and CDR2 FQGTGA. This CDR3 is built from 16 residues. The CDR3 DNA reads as TGTGCCAGCAGCCCCCAGGGGGTGGGCAGGGATGAGACCCAGTACTTC. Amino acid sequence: CASSPQGVGRDETQYF.

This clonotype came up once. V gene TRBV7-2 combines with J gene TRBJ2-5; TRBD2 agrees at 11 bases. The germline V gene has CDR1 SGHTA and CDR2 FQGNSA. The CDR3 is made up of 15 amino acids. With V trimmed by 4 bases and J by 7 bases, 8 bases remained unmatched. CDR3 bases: TGTGCCAGCAGCTCCGATAGCGGGAGGGTCACGACCCAGTACTTC. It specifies CASSSDSGRVTTQYF.

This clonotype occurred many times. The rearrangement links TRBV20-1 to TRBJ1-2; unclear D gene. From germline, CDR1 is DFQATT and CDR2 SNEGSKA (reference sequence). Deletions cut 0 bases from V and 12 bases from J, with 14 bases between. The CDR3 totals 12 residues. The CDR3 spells CSARDSGLSDTF. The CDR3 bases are TGCAGTGCTAGAGATTCCGGTCTGTCCGACACCTTC.

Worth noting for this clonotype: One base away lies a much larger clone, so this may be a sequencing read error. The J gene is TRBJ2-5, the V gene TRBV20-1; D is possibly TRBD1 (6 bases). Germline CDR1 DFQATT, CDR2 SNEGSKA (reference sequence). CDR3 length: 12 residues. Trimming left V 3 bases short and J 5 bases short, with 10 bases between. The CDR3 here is CSASGGRETQYF. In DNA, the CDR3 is TGCAGTGCTAGTGGGGGCCGGGAGACCCAGTACTTC.

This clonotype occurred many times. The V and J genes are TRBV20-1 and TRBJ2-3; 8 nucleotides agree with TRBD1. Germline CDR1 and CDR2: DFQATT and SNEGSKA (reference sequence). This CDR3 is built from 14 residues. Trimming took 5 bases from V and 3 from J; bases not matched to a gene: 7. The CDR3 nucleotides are TGCAGTGCTGCGGACAGGGTGAGAACAGATACGCAGTATTTT. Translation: CSAADRVRTDTQYF.

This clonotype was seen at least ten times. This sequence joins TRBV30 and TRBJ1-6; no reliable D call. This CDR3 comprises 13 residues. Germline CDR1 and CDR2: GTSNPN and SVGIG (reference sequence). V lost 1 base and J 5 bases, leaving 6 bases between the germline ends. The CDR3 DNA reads TGTGCCTGGAGTGAAACGGATAATTCACCCCTCCACTTT. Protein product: CAWSETDNSPLHF.

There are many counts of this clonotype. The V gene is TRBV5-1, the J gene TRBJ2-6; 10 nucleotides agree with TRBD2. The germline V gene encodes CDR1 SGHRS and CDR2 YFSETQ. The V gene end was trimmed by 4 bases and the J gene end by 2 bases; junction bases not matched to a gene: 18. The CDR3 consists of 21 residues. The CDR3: CASSPVGASGSVRPGANVLTF. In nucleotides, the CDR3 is TGCGCCAGCAGCCCGGTAGGGGCTAGCGGGAGTGTGAGACCTGGGGCCAACGTCCTGACTTTC.